The clone carrying this TCR beta chain occurred a few times. TCRdb called the RT-PCR reads again in MiXCR, with one record for every CDR3 protein. The sample contains about 680,000 distinct CDR3 sequences, approximately 14% of which appear only once. V was clipped by 2 bases and J by 4 bases, with 11 bases between them. Per the germline V gene, CDR1 is MDHEN and CDR2 is SYDVKM. This CDR3 contains 14 residues. V gene TRBV28 combines with J gene TRBJ1-2, with unresolved D. This sequence was found in a female donor in good health, serving as a healthy control. The sequencing sample was made of memory CD4+ T cells from blood. The CDR3 here is CASSLVPGTYGYTF. CDR3 DNA sequence: TGTGCCAGCAGTTTAGTCCCAGGAACCTATGGCTACACCTTC.